Here is one T cell receptor beta chain with its context. Method: immunoSEQ multiplex PCR; TCRdb's copy keeps in-frame clones and lacks some. Seen here are 51,000 or so clones, just over 90% observed once, and the top ten hold 1.5% to 2%. The sample belongs to a study of T cell changes during pregnancy in multiple sclerosis. Germline V gene data show CDR1 as LNHDA and CDR2 as SQIVND (reference sequence). This CDR3 is 15 amino acids long. V shed 9 bases, J shed 5 bases, and the junction held 7 bases outside the gene matches. This chain links TRBV19 with TRBJ2-1, with 13 bases aligning to TRBD2. This sequence was found in a female donor with multiple sclerosis, enrolled in a pregnancy study. The sequenced sample was peripheral blood, obtained in the second trimester of pregnancy. The CDR3 sequence: CASIGTSGINNEQFF. For the CDR3, the DNA is TGTGCCAGCATCGGGACTAGCGGGATTAACAATGAGCAGTTCTTC. The whole variable domain, filled in from reference TRBV19 and TRBJ2-1, reads DGGITQSPKYLFRKEGQNVTLSCEQNLNHDAMYWYRQDPGQGLRLIYYSQIVNDFQKGDIAEGYSVSREKKESFPLTVTSAQKNPTAFYLCASIGTSGINNEQFFGPGTRLTVL.